Following are 14 T cell receptor beta chains from one sample sequenced in a study of cytomegalovirus exposure and HLA in healthy donors. With 60 Vbeta and 13 Jbeta primers, the PCR was carried out. Sequencing was performed with immunoSEQ multiplex PCR; in TCRdb, only in-frame clones are kept and a portion is missing. The sample shows fewer than 130,000 clones, approximately 86% of them seen only once. The sample taken for sequencing was PBMCs. These TCRs come from a man in his forties in good health and CMV-seronegative.

The rearrangement links TRBV27 to TRBJ2-5; no definite D call. Per the germline V gene, CDR1 is MNHEY and CDR2 is SMNVEV (reference sequence). V lost 8 bases to trimming and J lost 2 bases, with 9 bases between them. The CDR3 has 12 residues. In DNA form, the CDR3 reads TGTGCCAGCCGAAGCCGACAAGAGACCCAGTACTTC. It specifies CASRSRQETQYF.

The chain links TRBV15 to TRBJ1-4; D gene ambiguous. Trimming left V 3 bases short and J 4 bases short, with 9 bases between. CDR3 length: 14 amino acids. CDR1 and CDR2 (germline): LNHNV, YYDKDF (reference sequence). The CDR3 DNA follows: TGTGCCACCAGCAGCCCCGGGAGTAATGAAAAACTGTTTTTT. This sequence encodes CATSSPGSNEKLFF.

This clone was seen just once. This chain connects TRBV7-9 to TRBJ2-6; D not certain. The CDR3 spans 13 residues. CDR1 and CDR2 from the germline V gene are SEHNR and FQNEAQ (reference sequence). The V end was cut by 8 bases, the J end by 1 base, with 6 bases between. In DNA form, the CDR3 reads TGTGCCAGCCAGAAATCTGGGGCCAACGTCCTGACTTTC. Translated, it gives CASQKSGANVLTF. Based on the CDR3 plus reference TRBV7-9 and TRBJ2-6, the full variable domain is DTGVSQNPRHKITKRGQNVTFRCDPISEHNRLYWYRQTLGQGPEFLTYFQNEAQLEKSRLLSDRFSAERPKGSFSTLEIQRTEQGDSAMYLCASQKSGANVLTFGAGSRLTVL.

CDR3 bases: TGCGCCAGCAGCCATATTAGCGGGGGGACCGGGGAGCTGTTTTTT. It yields the protein CASSHISGGTGELFF. The V call is TRBV4-3, the J call TRBJ2-2, with 10 bases matching TRBD2. Trimming cost V 3 bases and J 5 bases; bases outside gene matches: 3. This CDR3 has 15 residues. CDR1 and CDR2 from the germline V gene are LGHNA and YSLEER.

The CDR3 here is CASSESWANNQPQHF. The CDR3 bases are TGTGCCAGCAGTGAAAGCTGGGCTAATAATCAGCCCCAGCATTTT. J is TRBJ1-5 and V is TRBV6-1, with D unresolved. Germline CDR1 is MNHNS and CDR2 is SASEGT. This CDR3 contains 15 residues. V shed 2 bases and J shed 4 bases, with 12 bases lying between them.

V usage is TRBV28 and J usage is TRBJ1-4; no reliable D call. Germline V CDR1 and CDR2: MDHEN, SYDVKM. The CDR3 length is 15 residues. V was pared by 4 bases and J by 0 bases, with 9 bases between. In nucleotides, the CDR3 is TGTGCCAGCAGTTCTAGCATAGCAACTAATGAAAAACTGTTTTTT. It encodes CASSSSIATNEKLFF. The variable domain in full, completed from reference TRBV28 and TRBJ1-4, reads DVKVTQSSRYLVKRTGEKVFLECVQDMDHENMFWYRQDPGLGLRLIYFSYDVKMKEKGDIPEGYSVSREKKERFSLILESASTNQTSMYLCASSSSIATNEKLFFGSGTQLSVL.

The chain uses TRBV30 and TRBJ1-1; tentative D call: TRBD1 (6 bases). Germline lookup yields CDR1 GTSNPN and CDR2 SVGIG (reference sequence). The CDR3 runs to 15 residues. Trimming left V 4 bases short and J 5 bases short, with 20 bases between. The CDR3 nucleotides read TGTGCCTGGATGGACAGCCCGAATCGTGCGACTGAAGCTTTCTTT. Translated, it gives CAWMDSPNRATEAFF.

This chain connects TRBV6-6 to TRBJ1-3; D perhaps matches TRBD1 (6 bases). Trimming removed 6 bases from V and 0 bases from J, with 12 bases in between. This CDR3 region has 15 residues. Germline-derived CDR1 and CDR2 are MNHNY and SVGAGI (reference sequence). CDR3 residues: CASRKTGISGNTIYF. Written as DNA, the CDR3 is TGTGCCAGCAGGAAAACAGGGATCTCTGGAAACACCATATATTTT.

This CDR3 is CSGRGGWTDTQYF. The DNA of the CDR3 is TGCAGCGGTAGAGGGGGTTGGACAGATACGCAGTATTTT. This sequence joins TRBV29-1 and TRBJ2-3, with D tentatively TRBD1 (6 bases). Trimming removed 7 bases at V and 3 bases at J, with 14 bases between. The CDR3 extends over 13 amino acids. Germline CDR1 SQVTM, CDR2 ANQGSEA.

The chain couples TRBV28 to TRBJ1-1; D is possibly TRBD1 (6 bases). Trimming took 6 bases from V and 3 from J, leaving 11 bases between them. CDR1 is MDHEN and CDR2 is SYDVKM in the germline V gene. The CDR3 length is 13 residues. CDR3 in DNA: TGTGCCAGCAGCCCGGGGGGGCACACTGAAGCTTTCTTT. Protein product: CASSPGGHTEAFF.

The chain recombines TRBV12-2 with TRBJ2-5; the DNA was not compared with TRBD1, the D call given in the table. TRBV12-2 is flagged as a pseudogene. The CDR3 is made up of 16 amino acids. The CDR3 DNA is TGTGCAAGTCGCTTAGGCGCCTGGGGACAGGGAGAGACCCAGTACTTC. Translated: CASRLGAWGQGETQYF.

This chain's CDR3 is CASSDWTGDDTEAFF. In DNA form, the CDR3 reads TGTGCCAGCAGTGATTGGACAGGGGACGACACTGAAGCTTTCTTT. The V gene is TRBV2, the J gene TRBJ1-1, with 9 positions matching TRBD1. Germline V CDR1 and CDR2: SNHLY, FYNNEI. V shed 3 bases and J 3 bases; nucleotides not matched to a gene: 5. The CDR3 covers 15 residues.

The J gene is TRBJ1-3, the V gene TRBV9; tentative D call: TRBD1 (5 bases). CDR1 is SGDLS and CDR2 is YYNGEE in the germline V gene. The CDR3 sequence is 16 residues long. With 0 bases removed from V and 1 base from J, the gap between germline ends came to 11 bases. Here the CDR3 reads CASSVGQGGSGNTIYF. CDR3 coding DNA: TGTGCCAGCAGCGTAGGGCAGGGTGGATCTGGAAACACCATATATTTT.

The V call is TRBV5-1, the J call TRBJ2-7; D might be TRBD2 (5 bases). V gave up 5 bases and J gave up 1 base, with 7 bases separating them. The V gene's germline CDR1 is SGHRS and CDR2 YFSETQ. CDR3 length equals 12 residues. CDR3 in amino acids: CASSTGSYEQYF. DNA of the CDR3: TGCGCCAGCAGTACGGGGTCCTACGAGCAGTACTTC.